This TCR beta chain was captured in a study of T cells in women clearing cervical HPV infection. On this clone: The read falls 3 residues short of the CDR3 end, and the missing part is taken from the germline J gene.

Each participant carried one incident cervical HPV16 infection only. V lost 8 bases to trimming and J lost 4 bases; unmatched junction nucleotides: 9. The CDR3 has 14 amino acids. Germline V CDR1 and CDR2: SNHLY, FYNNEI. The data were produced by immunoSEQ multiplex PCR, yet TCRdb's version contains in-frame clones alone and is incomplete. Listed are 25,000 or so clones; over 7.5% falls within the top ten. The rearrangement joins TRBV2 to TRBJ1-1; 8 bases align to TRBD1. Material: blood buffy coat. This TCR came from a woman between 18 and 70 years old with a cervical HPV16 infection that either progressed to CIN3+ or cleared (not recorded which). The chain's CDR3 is CASEDRALSTEAFF. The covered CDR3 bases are TGTGCCAGCGAGGACAGGGCTTTGAGCACTGAA. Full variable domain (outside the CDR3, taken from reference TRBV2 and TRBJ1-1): EPEVTQTPSHQVTQMGQEVILRCVPISNHLYFYWYRQILGQKVEFLVSFYNNEISEKSEIFDDQFSVERPDGSNFTLKIRSTKLEDSAMYFCASEDRALSTEAFFGQGTRLTVV.